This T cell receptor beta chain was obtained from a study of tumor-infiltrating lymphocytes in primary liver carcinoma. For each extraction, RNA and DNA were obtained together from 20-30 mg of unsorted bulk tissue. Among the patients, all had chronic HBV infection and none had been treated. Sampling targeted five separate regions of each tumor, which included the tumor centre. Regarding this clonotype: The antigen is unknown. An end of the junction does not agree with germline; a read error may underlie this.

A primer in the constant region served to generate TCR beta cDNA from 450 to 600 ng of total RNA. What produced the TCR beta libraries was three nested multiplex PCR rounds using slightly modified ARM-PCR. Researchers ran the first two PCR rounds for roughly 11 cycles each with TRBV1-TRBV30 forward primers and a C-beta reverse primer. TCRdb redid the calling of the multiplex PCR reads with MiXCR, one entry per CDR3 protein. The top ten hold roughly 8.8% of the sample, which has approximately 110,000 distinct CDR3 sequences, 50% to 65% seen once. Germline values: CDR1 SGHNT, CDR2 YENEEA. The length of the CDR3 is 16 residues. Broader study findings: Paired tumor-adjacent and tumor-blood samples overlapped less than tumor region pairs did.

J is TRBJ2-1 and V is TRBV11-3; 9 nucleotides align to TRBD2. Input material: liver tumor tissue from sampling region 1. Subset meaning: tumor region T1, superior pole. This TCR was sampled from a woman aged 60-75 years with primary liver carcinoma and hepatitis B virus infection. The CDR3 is CAISATSGGQYNEKLF. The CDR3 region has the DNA TGTGCCATCAGCGCGACTAGCGGAGGCCAATACAATGAGAAGCTCTTC.